Each of the 8 T cell receptor beta chains below was sequenced from the same sample in a study of blood T cells in healthy people across ages. Primed by a sample-barcoded 5' primer and a J-beta primer mix, a second PCR proceeded for roughly 6 to 12 cycles. One entry per CDR3 protein, called by TCRdb with MiXCR from the 5' RACE reads. The sample consists of roughly 1.5 million distinct CDR3 sequences, approximately 39% of them appearing once. The sample taken for sequencing was blood. All receptors come from a woman between 18 and 30 years old in good health.

A note on this clonotype: The CDR3 carries no conserved terminal phenylalanine or tryptophan, so it likely arises from a read error. The V call is TRBV6-2 or TRBV6-3, the J call TRBJ2-3; 10 bases match TRBD2. V was clipped by 4 bases and J by 5 bases; unmatched bases: 6. CDR1 is MNHEY and CDR2 is SVGEGT in the germline V gene. CDR3 length: 15 residues. The CDR3 DNA reads as TGTGCCAGCAGTTTCTCACTAGCGGGGCAAGATACGCAGTATGTT. The encoded protein is CASSFSLAGQDTQYV.

Details on this clonotype: No DNA is shown, since the ends of the CDR3 on it are uncertain; the CDR3 is the one TCRdb lists. This chain connects TRBV5-6 to TRBJ1-5; no check of the table's D call, TRBD1, against the DNA was made. The CDR3 sequence runs 17 residues, both termini included. CDR1 is SGHDT and CDR2 is YYEEEE in the germline V gene. The CDR3: CASSWGLKREAISPSIF.

The gene calls are TRBV11-1 and TRBJ2-5, with D perhaps matching TRBD1 (6 bases). Germline CDR1 and CDR2: SGHAT and FQDESV (reference sequence). The CDR3 has 16 residues. V was clipped by 5 bases and J by 11 bases, with 27 bases between them. The CDR3 nucleotides read TGTGCCAGCAGCCTCTGCCGAGGGGGATCCTACAATGAGCAGTACTTC. This gives the protein CASSLCRGGSYNEQYF.

In its sample, this clonotype was seen a few times. The chain is built from TRBV5-1 and TRBJ2-1, with no clear D. The CDR3 has 16 amino acids. Germline V gene sequence: CDR1 SGHRS, CDR2 YFSETQ. Deletions cut 1 base from V and 0 bases from J, with 11 bases between. DNA for the CDR3: TGCGCCAGCAGCTTGATTCCACAGAGCTCCTACAATGAGCAGTTCTTC. Translation gives CASSLIPQSSYNEQFF.

The chain combines TRBV11-2 with TRBJ2-6, with D possibly being TRBD2 (5 bases). CDR1 SGHAT and CDR2 FQNNGV come from the germline V gene. The CDR3 extends over 17 amino acids. Trimming pared 2 bases from V and 4 bases from J, leaving 15 bases between. This CDR3 is CASSLFPGRYGANVLTF. DNA of the CDR3: TGTGCCAGCAGCTTATTTCCGGGGAGATACGGGGCCAACGTCCTGACTTTC.

J is TRBJ2-7 and V is TRBV7-9, with D possibly matching TRBD1 (5 bases). CDR3 length: 15 residues. Germline loops: CDR1 SEHNR, CDR2 FQNEAQ (reference sequence). The ends were cut back, 4 bases at V and 0 bases at J, with 13 bases in the middle. DNA for the CDR3: TGTGCCAGCAGCTCTCCCGACAGCCTCTCCTACGAGCAGTACTTC. Amino acids: CASSSPDSLSYEQYF.

The V call is TRBV29-1, the J call TRBJ1-2; a possible D gene is TRBD1 (6 bases). With 4 bases removed from V and 0 bases from J, the gap between germline ends came to 9 bases. CDR1 is SQVTM and CDR2 is ANQGSEA in the germline V gene. CDR3 length: 13 amino acids. CDR3 sequence reads: CSVAQGANYGYTF. CDR3 in DNA: TGCAGCGTTGCACAGGGTGCTAACTATGGCTACACCTTC.

This clonotype was counted between two and nine times. V and J are TRBV29-1 and TRBJ1-1, with D perhaps matching TRBD1 (6 bases). Germline lookup yields CDR1 SQVTM and CDR2 ANQGSEA. The CDR3 is 12 residues long. V dropped 5 bases and J dropped 5 bases, with 12 bases sitting between them. CDR3 nucleotide sequence: TGCAGCGTTTGGGGGCCTATGACTGAAGCTTTCTTT. Translation gives CSVWGPMTEAFF.